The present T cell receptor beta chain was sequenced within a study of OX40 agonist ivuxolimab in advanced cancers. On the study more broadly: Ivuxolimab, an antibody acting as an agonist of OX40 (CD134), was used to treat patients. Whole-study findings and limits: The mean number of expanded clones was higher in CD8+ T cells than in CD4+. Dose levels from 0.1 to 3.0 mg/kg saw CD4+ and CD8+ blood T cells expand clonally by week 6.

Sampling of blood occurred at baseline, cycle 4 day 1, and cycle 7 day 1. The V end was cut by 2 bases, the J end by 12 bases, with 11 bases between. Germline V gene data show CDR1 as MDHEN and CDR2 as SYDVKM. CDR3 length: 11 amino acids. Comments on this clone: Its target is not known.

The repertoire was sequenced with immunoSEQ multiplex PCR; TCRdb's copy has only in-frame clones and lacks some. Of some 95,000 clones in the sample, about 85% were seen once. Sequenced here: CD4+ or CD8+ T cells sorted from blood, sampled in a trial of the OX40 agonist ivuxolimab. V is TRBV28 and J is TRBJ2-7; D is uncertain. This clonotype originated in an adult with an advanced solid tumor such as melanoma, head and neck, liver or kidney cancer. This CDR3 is CASSLDAYRYF. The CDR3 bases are TGTGCCAGCAGTTTAGACGCCTACCGGTACTTC.